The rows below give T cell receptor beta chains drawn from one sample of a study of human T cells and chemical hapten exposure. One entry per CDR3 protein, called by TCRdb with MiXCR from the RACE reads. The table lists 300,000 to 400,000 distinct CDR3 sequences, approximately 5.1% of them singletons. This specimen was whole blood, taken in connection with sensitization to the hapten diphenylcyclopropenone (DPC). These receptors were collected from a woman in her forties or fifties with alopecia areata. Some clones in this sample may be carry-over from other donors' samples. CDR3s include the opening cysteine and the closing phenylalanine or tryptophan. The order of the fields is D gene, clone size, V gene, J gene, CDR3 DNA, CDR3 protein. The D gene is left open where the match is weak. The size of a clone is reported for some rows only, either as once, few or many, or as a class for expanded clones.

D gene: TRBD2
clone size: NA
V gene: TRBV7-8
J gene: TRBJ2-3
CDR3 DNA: TGTGCCAGCAGCTTAGATCCTAGCGGGAGACTGGGAGATACGCAGTATTTT
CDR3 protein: CASSLDPSGRLGDTQYF

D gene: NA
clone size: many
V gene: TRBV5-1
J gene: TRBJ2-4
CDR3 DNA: TGCGCCAGCAGCTGGGACGGGGCCGAAAACATTCAGTACTTC
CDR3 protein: CASSWDGAENIQYF

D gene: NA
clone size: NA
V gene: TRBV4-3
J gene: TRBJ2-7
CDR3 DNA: TGCGCCAGCAGCCAAGAGGACGCCTCCTACGAGCAGTACTTC
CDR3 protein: CASSQEDASYEQYF

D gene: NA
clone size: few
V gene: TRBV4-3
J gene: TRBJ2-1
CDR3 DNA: TGCGCCAGCAGCCAAGATAAATTGGCTGAGCAGTTCTTC
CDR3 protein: CASSQDKLAEQFF

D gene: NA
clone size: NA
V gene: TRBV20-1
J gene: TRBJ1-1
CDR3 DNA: TGCAGTGCTAGAGTTGCCCAGGGGATGACTGAAGCTTTCTTT
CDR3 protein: CSARVAQGMTEAFF

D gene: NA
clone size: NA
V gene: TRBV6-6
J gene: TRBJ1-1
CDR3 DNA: TGTGCCAGCAGTTACGCGTCTGGATTGGACACTGAAGCTTTCTTT
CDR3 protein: CASSYASGLDTEAFF

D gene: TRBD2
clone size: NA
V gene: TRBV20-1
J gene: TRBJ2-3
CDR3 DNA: TGCAGTGCCCAGACTAGCGGGACAGATACGCAGTATTTT
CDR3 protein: CSAQTSGTDTQYF

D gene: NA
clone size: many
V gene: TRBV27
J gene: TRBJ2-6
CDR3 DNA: TGTGCCAGCAGCGGGTCTGGGGCCAACGTCCTGACTTTC
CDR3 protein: CASSGSGANVLTF

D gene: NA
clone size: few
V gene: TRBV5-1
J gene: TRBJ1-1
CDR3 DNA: TGCGCCAGCAGCTTGGGGGACCTGCCTGAAGCTTTCTTT
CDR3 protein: CASSLGDLPEAFF

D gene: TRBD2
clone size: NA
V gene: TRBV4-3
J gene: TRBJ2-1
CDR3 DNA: TGCGCCAGCAGCCAAGATTCGGCGGGAGGGCCCCAGTTCTTC
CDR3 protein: CASSQDSAGGPQFF

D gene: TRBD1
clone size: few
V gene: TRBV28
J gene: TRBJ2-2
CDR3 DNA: TGTGCCAGCAGGAAACCCTCACAGGGGATTAACACCGGGGAGCTGTTTTTT
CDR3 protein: CASRKPSQGINTGELFF

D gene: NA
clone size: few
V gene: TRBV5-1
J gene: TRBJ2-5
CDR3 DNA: TGCGCCAGCAGCTTGTCGACCGGGGTCCAGGAGACCCAGTACTTC
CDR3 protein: CASSLSTGVQETQYF

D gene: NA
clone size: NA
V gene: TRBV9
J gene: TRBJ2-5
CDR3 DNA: TGTGCCAGCAGCGTAGCGTCGGGGGCGTTTGCCGAGACCCAGTACTTC
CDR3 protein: CASSVASGAFAETQYF

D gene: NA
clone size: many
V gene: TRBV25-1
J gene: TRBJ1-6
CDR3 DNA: TGTGCCAGCAGTGAAACACCTAATTCACCCCTCCACTTT
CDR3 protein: CASSETPNSPLHF

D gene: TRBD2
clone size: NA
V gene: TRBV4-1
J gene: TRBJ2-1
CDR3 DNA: TGCGCCAGCAGCCCCCGGACTAGCGGGGGGGCCGATGTGCAGTTCTTC
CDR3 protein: CASSPRTSGGADVQFF

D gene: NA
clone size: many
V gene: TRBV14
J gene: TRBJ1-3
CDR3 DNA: TGTGCCAGCAGCCTGAAGGGCCCAGCCTCTGGAAACACCATATATTTT
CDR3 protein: CASSLKGPASGNTIYF

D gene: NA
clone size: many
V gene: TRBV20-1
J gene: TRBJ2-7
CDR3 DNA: TGCAGTGCTAGACGTCAGGGAGAATACGAGCAGTACTTC
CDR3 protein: CSARRQGEYEQYF

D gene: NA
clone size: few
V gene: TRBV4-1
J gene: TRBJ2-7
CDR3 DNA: TGCGCCAGCAGCCAAGCCTGGGGGACCGAGCAGTACTTC
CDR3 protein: CASSQAWGTEQYF

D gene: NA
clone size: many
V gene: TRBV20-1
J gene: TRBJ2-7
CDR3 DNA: TGCAGTGCCGAAGCAGGGACCTACGAGCAGTACTTC
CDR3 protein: CSAEAGTYEQYF

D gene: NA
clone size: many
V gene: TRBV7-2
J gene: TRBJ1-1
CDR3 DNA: TGTGCCAGCAGCTCGCAGGTCGGGACTGAAGCTTTCTTT
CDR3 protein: CASSSQVGTEAFF

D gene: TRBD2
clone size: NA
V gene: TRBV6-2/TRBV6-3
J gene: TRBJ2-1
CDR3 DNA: TGTGCCAGCAGTCCCCGGCGACTAGCGGGAGGGGATGAGCAGTTCTTC
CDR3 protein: CASSPRRLAGGDEQFF

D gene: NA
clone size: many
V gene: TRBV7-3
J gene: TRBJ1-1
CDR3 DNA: TGTGCCAGCAGCTTAGGGAAGAACACTGAAGCTTTCTTT
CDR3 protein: CASSLGKNTEAFF

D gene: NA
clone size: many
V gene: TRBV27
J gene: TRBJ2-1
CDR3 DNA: TGTGCCAGCAGTCCCGAGGGGAACAATGAGCAGTTCTTC
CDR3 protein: CASSPEGNNEQFF

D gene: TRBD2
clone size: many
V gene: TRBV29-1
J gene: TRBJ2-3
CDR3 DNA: TGCAGCGTGAATCCGAGACTAGCGGGGGGCCCAAGCACAGATACGCAGTATTTT
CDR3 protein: CSVNPRLAGGPSTDTQYF

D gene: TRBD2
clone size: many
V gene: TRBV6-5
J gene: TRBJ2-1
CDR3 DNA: TGTGCCAGCAGTAGGACTAGCGGGGGGGGATGGAACAATGAGCAGTTCTTC
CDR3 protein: CASSRTSGGGWNNEQFF

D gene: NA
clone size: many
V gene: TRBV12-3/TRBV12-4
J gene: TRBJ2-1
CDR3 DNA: TGTGCCAGCAGCCAGAGGGGGTCGAGCTCCTACAATGAGCAGTTCTTC
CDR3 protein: CASSQRGSSSYNEQFF

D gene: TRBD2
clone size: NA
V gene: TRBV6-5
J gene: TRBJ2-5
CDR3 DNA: TGTGCCAGCAGACCGACCGGGACTAGCTACTCAGAGACCCAGTGCTTC
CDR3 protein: CASRPTGTSYSETQCF

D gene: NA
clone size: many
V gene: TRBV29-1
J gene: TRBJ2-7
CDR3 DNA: TGCAGCGTTGAAAAGGGGCGAGAGCAGTACTTC
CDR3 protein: CSVEKGREQYF

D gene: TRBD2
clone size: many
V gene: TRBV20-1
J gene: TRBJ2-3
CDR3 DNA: TGCAGTGCTAGAAAGGGGCGGGAGTGGGGAGATACGCAGTATTTT
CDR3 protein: CSARKGREWGDTQYF

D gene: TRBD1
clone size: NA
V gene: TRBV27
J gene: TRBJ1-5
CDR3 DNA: TGTGCCAGCAGTGTCACAGGGGGCAGAAATCAGCCCCAGCATTTT
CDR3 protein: CASSVTGGRNQPQHF

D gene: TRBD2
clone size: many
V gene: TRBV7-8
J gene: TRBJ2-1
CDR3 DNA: TGTGCCAGCAGCTACAGCGGGAGGGCTGGACAGTTCTTC
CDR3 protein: CASSYSGRAGQFF

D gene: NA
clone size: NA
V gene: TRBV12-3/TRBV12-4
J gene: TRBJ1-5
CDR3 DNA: TGTGCCAGCAGCCCTGAGCTACATAGCAATCAGCCCCAGCATTTT
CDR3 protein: CASSPELHSNQPQHF

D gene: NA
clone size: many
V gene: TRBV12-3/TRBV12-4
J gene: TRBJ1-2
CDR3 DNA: TGTGCCAGCAGTTTAGGAGTTGTGGACGGCTACACCTTC
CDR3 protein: CASSLGVVDGYTF

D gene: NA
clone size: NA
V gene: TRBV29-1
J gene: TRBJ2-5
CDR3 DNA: TGCAGCGTTGGTGTCTCTCAAGAGACCCAGTACTTC
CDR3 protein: CSVGVSQETQYF

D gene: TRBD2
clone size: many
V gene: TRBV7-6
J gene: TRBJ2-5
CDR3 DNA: TGTGCCAGCAGCCATACTAGCGTCCAAGAGACCCAGTACTTC
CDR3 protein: CASSHTSVQETQYF

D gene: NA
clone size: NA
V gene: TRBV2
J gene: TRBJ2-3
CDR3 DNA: TGTGCCAGCAGTGAAAGGCGCGGGCCAGATACGCAGTATTTT
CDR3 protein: CASSERRGPDTQYF

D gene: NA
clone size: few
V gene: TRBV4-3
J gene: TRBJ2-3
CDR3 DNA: TGCGCCAGCAGCCCAAGACCTGGGGTCCTCGATACGCAGTATTTT
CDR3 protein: CASSPRPGVLDTQYF

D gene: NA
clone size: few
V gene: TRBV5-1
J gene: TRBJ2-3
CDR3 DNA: TGCGCCAGCAGCTTGGAGGGCCACAGCACAGATACGCAGTATTTT
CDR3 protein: CASSLEGHSTDTQYF

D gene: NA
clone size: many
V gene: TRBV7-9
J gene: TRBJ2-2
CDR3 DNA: TGTGCCAGCAGGGTTGCGGAGAACACCGGGGAGCTGTTTTTT
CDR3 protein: CASRVAENTGELFF

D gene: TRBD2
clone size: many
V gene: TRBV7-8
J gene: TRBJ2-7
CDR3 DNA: TGTGCCAGCAGCCATCTAGCGGGTCCGTCCGAGCAGTACTTC
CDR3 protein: CASSHLAGPSEQYF

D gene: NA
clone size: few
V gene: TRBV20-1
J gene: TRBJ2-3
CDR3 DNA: TGCAGTGGAGGCCCCCAGGGACCCACAGATACGCAGTATTTT
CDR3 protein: CSGGPQGPTDTQYF

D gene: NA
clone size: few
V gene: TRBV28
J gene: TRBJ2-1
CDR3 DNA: TGTGCCAGCAGTTTATCAGTGTCAGGATACAATGAGCAGTTCTTC
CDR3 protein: CASSLSVSGYNEQFF

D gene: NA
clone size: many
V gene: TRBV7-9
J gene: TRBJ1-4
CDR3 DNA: TGTGCCAGCAGCCCCGACGACAGCGCAACTAATGAAAAACTGTTTTTT
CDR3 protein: CASSPDDSATNEKLFF